This T cell receptor (beta chain) was profiled in a study of regulatory T cells in long-lasting Graves disease. This clonotype appeared many times. Researchers made TCR beta libraries by using iRepertoire HTBI primers and running Arm-PCR on CDR3 regions. TCRdb reanalysed the multiplex PCR reads using MiXCR and keeps one entry per CDR3 protein. Here the sample spans over 200,000 distinct CDR3 sequences, 15% to 20% being singletons. Time point described: newly diagnosed GD, antithyroid drugs for less than 3 months. Isolated PBMC RNA provided the starting material for the TCR library. Germline lookup yields CDR1 MNHEY and CDR2 SVGAGI. The V and J ends lost 4 bases and 8 bases respectively, with 6 bases between them. This CDR3 is built from 11 residues. Separately, the same data were catalogued under a study of T cells in Graves' hyperthyroidism and ophthalmopathy. That publication notes: Investigators excluded patients with uncontrolled infection, other autoimmune disease, pregnancy or lactation. During a first-round RT-PCR of the TCR CDR3, the HTBI primer set was used.

V and J are TRBV6-5 and TRBJ2-1; D is unclear. Sequenced here: peripheral blood mononuclear cells (PBMCs), sampled at new diagnosis, from a patient treated with antithyroid drugs. The clonotype originates from a woman aged 25 to 39 with Graves disease. The CDR3 DNA reads TGTGCCAGCAGTTTCTTGGATGAGCAGTTCTTC. This translates into CASSFLDEQFF.